This T cell receptor (beta chain) was sequenced during a study of blood T cell repertoires in COVID-19 (dated by TCRdb to the early 2020s). With regard to the full study: Samples covering the acute and convalescent phases of COVID-19 were provided by collaborators in the United States, Italy and Spain. The material from the prospective study consisted of cDNA or gDNA derived from T cells, B-cell-depleted T cells, or PBMCs. Subjects who had been exposed to COVID-19, were actively infected with it, or had recovered from it provided the deeply sampled blood TCRbeta repertoires that made up the dataset. A freely available public database, intended as a resource for researchers studying the immune response to SARS-CoV-2, is where the repertoires were released. The samples were drawn from two sources: the first 160 participants of the ongoing ImmuneRACE study, and 1,000 to 1,500 subjects contributed by 6 global collaborators. Sample metadata almost always included a de-identified subject ID, COVID-19 status, age in years and sex. Where available, HLA class I and class II types were taken from metadata supplied by the sample provider and were not determined by assay-based typing. Overall study outcomes, separate from this receptor: The amount of clinical and demographic metadata varied by source and participant and was provided uncurated.

Each collaborating institution followed its own protocols to collect whole blood in K2EDTA tubes. For TCRbeta analysis, collaborators shipped samples in one of three forms: frozen whole blood, isolated PBMCs, or DNA extracted from either of those sample types. At the junction V is shortened by 5 bases and J by 3 bases; bases outside the gene matches: 1. Looking up the germline V gene yields CDR1 SGHTA and CDR2 FQGNSA. The CDR3 sequence holds 14 residues, the cysteine and phenylalanine included. Only the CDR3 region is kept as DNA, spanning 42 bases read in frame from base 1. TCRbeta CDR3 regions were amplified from genomic DNA by means of the immunoSEQ Assay, a bias-controlled multiplex PCR. Processing in the source paper ran as follows. Within the assay, amplification of reference gene primers was used to estimate how many nucleated cells each sample contained. To quantify the absolute abundance of each unique TCRbeta CDR3 rearrangement, sequence reads were collapsed and filtered. Productive Simpson clonality was computed per sample as the square root of Simpson's diversity index over productive rearrangements. The table was pulled from immuneACCESS by TCRdb, which kept in-frame rearrangements only. Such tables lose some clones; where checked, under half of the loss comes from unresolved V genes, and the rest has no known cause. V and J calls and clone size are those listed in that table; D and trimming were worked out from the DNA. Within this sample are some 130,000 clones, with 85% of them counted one time only. Together, the top ten hold 11% of the sample.

Regarding this clone: It lacks a known antigen. Base qualities are not recorded, but no much larger clone differs from it by a single base.

The TCR was taken from a man of 80 years or more with acute or convalescent COVID-19. Sequencing input: peripheral blood. The chain employs TRBV7-2 and TRBJ1-5; TRBD1 lines up with 10 middle nucleotides. At the DNA level, the sequence is TGTGCCAGCAGCGGGACAGGGGCCAATCAGCCCCAGCATTTT. This translates into CASSGTGANQPQHF.